This TCR beta chain was recorded in a study of cytomegalovirus exposure and HLA in healthy donors. 13 Jbeta primers and 60 Vbeta primers were used for the PCR. Here immunoSEQ multiplex PCR was the method, and the copy in TCRdb shows in-frame clones only, minus some. The specimen's table records roughly 74,000 clones. Study-wide results and limits: The only immune exposure information that was available was CMV serostatus. Earlier analysis yielded a pattern in which most TCR beta V segments were productive about 90% or about 30% of the time.

At collection, donors were nominally healthy, but unrecorded immune exposures were probable. As to this clone: Its matching antigen is unknown.

This CDR3 is 13 amino acids long. Per the germline V gene, CDR1 is KGHSH and CDR2 is LQKENI. Trimming removed 3 bases at V and 4 bases at J, with 9 bases between. Sequencing was carried out using PBMCs. The sequence was collected from a female donor in good health and CMV-seropositive. This chain joins TRBV18 and TRBJ1-2, with D tentatively TRBD1 (6 bases). CDR3 region: CASSPLDSYGYTF. Here the CDR3 DNA reads TGTGCCAGCTCACCCTTGGACAGCTATGGCTACACCTTC. The full variable domain, with the rest looked up from reference TRBV18 and TRBJ1-2, is NAGVMQNPRHLVRRRGQEARLRCSPMKGHSHVYWYRQLPEEGLKFMVYLQKENIIDESGMPKERFSAEFPKEGPSILRIQQVVRGDSAAYFCASSPLDSYGYTFGSGTRLTVV.